One sample yielded the 25 T cell receptor beta chains listed below, sequenced in a study of cytomegalovirus exposure and HLA in healthy donors. Both 60 Vbeta primers and 13 Jbeta primers went into the PCR. TCRdb keeps only in-frame clones here, not all; method: immunoSEQ multiplex PCR. There are over 100,000 clones in the sample; about four fifths occur only once, and roughly 2.2% lies in the top ten. Material: PBMCs. The receptors were sampled from a woman in her 30s in good health and CMV-seronegative.

The V call is TRBV5-1, the J call TRBJ1-1; tentatively, D is TRBD1 (5 bases). CDR3 length equals 13 residues. Germline V gene lookup returns CDR1 SGHRS and CDR2 YFSETQ. V lost 2 bases and J lost 3, with 8 bases in between. The DNA for the CDR3 is TGCGCCAGCAGCTTTCAGACAGACACTGAAGCTTTCTTT. Translated: CASSFQTDTEAFF. Full variable domain (outside the CDR3, taken from reference TRBV5-1 and TRBJ1-1): KAGVTQTPRYLIKTRGQQVTLSCSPISGHRSVSWYQQTPGQGLQFLFEYFSETQRNKGNFPGRFSGRQFSNSRSEMNVSTLELGDSALYLCASSFQTDTEAFFGQGTRLTVV.

This clone was detected a few times. The rearrangement links TRBV27 to TRBJ2-3; D not certain. The germline V gene encodes CDR1 MNHEY and CDR2 SMNVEV (reference sequence). V was pared by 5 bases and J by 0 bases, with 15 bases between. The CDR3 loop spans 16 amino acids. CDR3: CASSPVVGSSTDTQYF. The CDR3 DNA follows: TGTGCCAGCAGTCCGGTGGTGGGCAGTAGCACAGATACGCAGTATTTT.

This clone was observed a few times. The chain employs TRBV19 and TRBJ2-7; 7 bases align to TRBD1. The CDR3 runs 14 residues. The J segment lost 1 base and the V segment lost 1 base, leaving 1 base of the junction unmatched. Germline lookup yields CDR1 LNHDA and CDR2 SQIVND (reference sequence). The CDR3 DNA sequence: TGTGCCAGTAGTATAGGACAGGGATCCTACGAGCAGTACTTC. The encoded protein is CASSIGQGSYEQYF.

V and J are TRBV30 and TRBJ1-5, with a tentative D call TRBD1 (5 bases). V lost 3 bases and J lost 7, with 19 bases in between. The CDR3 contains 15 residues. In germline, CDR1 is GTSNPN, CDR2 SVGIG (reference sequence). CDR3 sequence: CAWSNNRGGGQPQHF. The DNA of the CDR3 is TGTGCCTGGAGCAACAACCGGGGCGGGGGGCAGCCCCAGCATTTT.

This clone appeared a few times. V is TRBV2 and J is TRBJ2-1; 12 nucleotides line up with TRBD2. The CDR3 has 15 residues. The V and J ends lost 4 bases and 9 bases, in that order; junction bases with no gene match: 7. Germline V CDR1 and CDR2: SNHLY, FYNNEI. Here the CDR3 DNA reads TGTGCCAGCAGTGGACTAGCGGGAGCCGCTAGTGAGCAGTTCTTC. It is translated as CASSGLAGAASEQFF.

CDR3 protein: CSVGAAAGGSYGYTF. As DNA, the CDR3 is TGCAGCGTTGGGGCGGCGGCAGGGGGATCCTATGGCTACACCTTC. This sequence joins TRBV29-1 and TRBJ1-2, with TRBD1 matching 7 bases. CDR3 size: 15 residues. The V segment lost 4 bases and the J segment 4 bases; nucleotides outside the gene matches: 12. Germline CDR1 and CDR2: SQVTM and ANQGSEA.

The V and J genes are TRBV4-1 and TRBJ2-7; D gene uncertain. The CDR3 spans 16 residues. The V end lost 1 base, the J end lost 5 bases, and 18 bases lay between the germline ends. Looked up from germline, CDR1 is MGHRA and CDR2 is YSYEKL. The CDR3 nucleotides are TGCGCCAGCAGCCAAGCTGTGACACCGCCGCTACACGAGCAGTACTTC. It specifies CASSQAVTPPLHEQYF.

V is TRBV6-4 and J is TRBJ1-1; D gene uncertain. This CDR3 has 13 amino acids. Germline V gene lookup returns CDR1 MRHNA and CDR2 SNTAGT. V lost 5 bases, J lost 1 base, and 8 bases lay in between. CDR3 sequence reads: CASSLNQNTEAFF. The CDR3 DNA follows: TGTGCCAGCAGTCTAAATCAGAACACTGAAGCTTTCTTT.

This clone was counted only a few times. The chain has TRBV15 and TRBJ1-3; 7 bases agree with TRBD1. Germline V gives CDR1 LNHNV, CDR2 YYDKDF (reference sequence). This CDR3 is 17 amino acids long. With V trimmed by 0 bases and J by 4 bases, 9 bases remained unmatched. The CDR3 coding sequence is TGTGCCACCAGCAGAGATCCCTCGACAGGGAGGGGAAACACCATATATTTT. Translated, it gives CATSRDPSTGRGNTIYF.

This chain links TRBV27 with TRBJ2-7; 9 bases are shared with TRBD2. CDR3 length: 15 amino acids. The germline V gene encodes CDR1 MNHEY and CDR2 SMNVEV (reference sequence). V dropped 5 bases and J dropped 3; count of bases not matched to a gene: 8. The CDR3 reads CASSTRGGGVYEQYF. The CDR3 DNA is TGTGCCAGCAGTACCCGCGGCGGGGGGGTCTACGAGCAGTACTTC.

CDR3 DNA: TGTGCCAGCAGCTTAGGACCCGGGAGCTACGAGCAGTACTTC. This gives the protein CASSLGPGSYEQYF. V and J are TRBV13 and TRBJ2-7; perhaps TRBD2 as D (6 bases). The V end was cut by 0 bases, the J end by 3 bases, with 9 bases between. Looked up from germline, CDR1 is PRHDT and CDR2 is FYEKMQ (reference sequence). This CDR3 is 14 amino acids long.

The rearrangement links TRBV7-9 to TRBJ1-4; no clear D. The CDR3 has 15 residues. The ends were cut back, 1 base at V and 5 bases at J, with 11 bases in the middle. The germline gives CDR1 SEHNR, CDR2 FQNEAQ (reference sequence). CDR3 region: CASSLVFRVNEKLFF. DNA of the CDR3: TGTGCCAGCAGCTTAGTTTTTCGAGTAAATGAAAAACTGTTTTTT. The full variable domain, with the rest looked up from reference TRBV7-9 and TRBJ1-4, is DTGVSQNPRHKITKRGQNVTFRCDPISEHNRLYWYRQTLGQGPEFLTYFQNEAQLEKSRLLSDRFSAERPKGSFSTLEIQRTEQGDSAMYLCASSLVFRVNEKLFFGSGTQLSVL.

CDR3 amino acids: CASSLSIGQGSGELFF. In DNA, the CDR3 is TGTGCCAGCAGCCTATCAATCGGACAGGGTTCAGGGGAGCTGTTTTTT. The chain employs TRBV9 and TRBJ2-2; 8 nucleotides line up with TRBD1. J was trimmed by 8 bases and V by 4 bases; bases with no gene match: 13. Germline V gives CDR1 SGDLS, CDR2 YYNGEE. This CDR3 is 16 amino acids long.

V usage is TRBV7-9 and J usage is TRBJ1-1, with D perhaps TRBD1 (6 bases). Trimming took off 5 bases at V and 1 base at J, with 14 bases between the two ends. Germline V gene lookup returns CDR1 SEHNR and CDR2 FQNEAQ (reference sequence). The CDR3 length is 15 residues. The CDR3 loop reads CASSLFQGTNTEAFF. The DNA of the CDR3 is TGTGCCAGCAGCCTTTTCCAGGGGACGAACACTGAAGCTTTCTTT.

Note on this clone: Additional DNA sequences in this sample encode the identical CDR3. J is TRBJ2-1 and V is TRBV7-3; TRBD1 agrees at 7 bases. From germline, CDR1 is SGHTA and CDR2 FQGTGA. V lost 2 bases and J lost 5; bases outside the gene matches: 0. The length of the CDR3 is 13 residues. In nucleotides, the CDR3 is TGTGCCAGCAGCTTAGACAGGGACAATGAGCAGTTCTTC. Translation gives CASSLDRDNEQFF.

This sequence joins TRBV13 and TRBJ2-2, with a weak D call TRBD2 (6 bases). The V end was cut by 2 bases, the J end by 0 bases, with 10 bases between. The CDR3 has 16 residues. The germline gives CDR1 PRHDT, CDR2 FYEKMQ (reference sequence). This CDR3 is CASSLSGDPNTGELFF. The CDR3 region has the DNA TGTGCCAGCAGCTTATCGGGAGACCCGAACACCGGGGAGCTGTTTTTT.

The J gene is TRBJ2-7, the V gene TRBV5-6, with D tentatively TRBD2 (6 bases). V was clipped by 4 bases and J by 2 bases, with 22 bases between them. Germline-derived CDR1 and CDR2 are SGHDT and YYEEEE. The CDR3 extends over 17 amino acids. As DNA, the CDR3 is TGTGCCAGCAGCCCGCAGCCAAGCTGGGAGGCGACCTACGAGCAGTACTTC. Translated: CASSPQPSWEATYEQYF.

This clone came up a few times. The J gene is TRBJ1-1, the V gene TRBV12-2. TRBV12-2 constitutes a pseudogene. CDR3 size: 9 residues. The CDR3, as DNA: TGTGCAAGGGTTAGCGAAGCTTTCTTT. Its protein is CARVSEAFF.

This clone has more than one count but fewer than ten. This chain links TRBV6-6 with TRBJ1-1, with TRBD1 matching over 11 bases. Germline trimming cut 6 bases from V and 5 bases from J; bases unmatched to any gene: 11. This CDR3 has 16 amino acids. Looked up from germline, CDR1 is MNHNY and CDR2 is SVGAGI (reference sequence). CDR3 DNA sequence: TGTGCCAGCAGCCCGGACAGGGGGCTGATAGGGACTGAAGCTTTCTTT. The encoded protein is CASSPDRGLIGTEAFF.

The chain uses TRBV11-2 and TRBJ2-3; 9 bases align to TRBD2. With V trimmed by 7 bases and J by 0 bases, 5 bases remained unmatched. The CDR3 has 15 amino acids. Germline assignment: CDR1 SGHAT and CDR2 FQNNGV. The CDR3 reads CASTLAGRSTDTQYF. The CDR3 nucleotides are TGTGCCAGCACCCTAGCGGGACGGAGCACAGATACGCAGTATTTT. Looking up the rest from reference TRBV11-2 and TRBJ2-3 gives the full variable domain: EAGVAQSPRYKIIEKRQSVAFWCNPISGHATLYWYQQILGQGPKLLIQFQNNGVVDDSQLPKDRFSAERLKGVDSTLKIQPAKLEDSAVYLCASTLAGRSTDTQYFGPGTRLTVL.

The chain links TRBV19 to TRBJ1-5; 7 bases map to TRBD1. The junction had 6 bases not matched to a gene; V was cut back by 7 bases and J by 3 bases. CDR1 is LNHDA and CDR2 is SQIVND in the germline V gene (reference sequence). The CDR3 contains 14 residues. The CDR3 is CASKVGGPNQPQHF. The CDR3 DNA is TGTGCCAGTAAGGTAGGGGGCCCCAATCAGCCCCAGCATTTT.

The rearrangement uses TRBV6-1 and TRBJ2-7; 7 nucleotides match TRBD1. The V gene end was trimmed by 6 bases and the J gene end by 2 bases; junction bases not matched to a gene: 4. This CDR3 spans 13 amino acids. Germline V lookup: CDR1 MNHNS, CDR2 SASEGT. As DNA, the CDR3 is TGTGCCAGCAGACCGGGACAGACCTACGAGCAGTACTTC. It yields the protein CASRPGQTYEQYF.

V gene TRBV7-9 combines with J gene TRBJ2-1; 7 bases line up with TRBD2. The CDR3 runs to 14 residues. In germline, CDR1 is SEHNR, CDR2 FQNEAQ (reference sequence). The junction had 7 bases not matched to a gene; V was cut back by 5 bases and J by 6 bases. The CDR3 nucleotides read TGTGCCAGCAGCACAACGACTAGCTCCAATGAGCAGTTCTTC. Its translation: CASSTTTSSNEQFF.

This chain links TRBV27 with TRBJ1-2; 9 positions agree with TRBD1. Germline values: CDR1 MNHEY, CDR2 SMNVEV (reference sequence). The CDR3 has 16 residues. J was trimmed by 4 bases and V by 8 bases; bases with no gene match: 14. In DNA, the CDR3 is TGTGCCAGCCGAAACCTTCCGGGACAGGGCCCCTATGGCTACACCTTC. Its translation: CASRNLPGQGPYGYTF.

The chain carries TRBV10-3 and TRBJ2-3, with a tentative D call TRBD1 (5 bases). Trimming took off 6 bases at V and 2 bases at J, with 12 bases between the two ends. This CDR3 region has 14 residues. CDR1 ENHRY and CDR2 SYGVKD come from the germline V gene. The CDR3, as DNA: TGTGCCATCAGAGGGGCAGGGCCCACAGATACGCAGTATTTT. Protein: CAIRGAGPTDTQYF.